One sample yielded the 2 T cell receptor beta chains listed below, sequenced in a study of cytomegalovirus exposure and HLA in healthy donors. Both 60 Vbeta primers and 13 Jbeta primers went into the PCR. The assay was immunoSEQ multiplex PCR, and TCRdb's table has in-frame clones only and misses some. The table for this sample gives about 170,000 clones. Sequenced input: PBMCs. All receptors derive from a woman aged 18-29 years in good health and CMV-seropositive.

The chain has TRBV30 and TRBJ2-1; the match to TRBD2 covers 16 bases. CDR3 length equals 14 residues. The germline V gene encodes CDR1 GTSNPN and CDR2 SVGIG (reference sequence). V lost 0 bases, J lost 16 bases, and 6 bases stayed unmatched. CDR3 sequence (DNA): TGTGCCTGGAGTGTGGGGACTAGCGGGAGGGCCCAATTCTTC. This translates into CAWSVGTSGRAQFF. The whole variable domain, filled in from reference TRBV30 and TRBJ2-1, reads SQTIHQWPATLVQPVGSPLSLECTVEGTSNPNLYWYRQAAGRGLQLLFYSVGIGQISSEVPQNLSASRPQDRQFILSSKKLLLSDSGFYLCAWSVGTSGRAQFFGPGTRLTVL.

The V gene is TRBV29-1, the J gene TRBJ1-5; a possible D gene is TRBD1 (6 bases). Looked up from germline, CDR1 is SQVTM and CDR2 is ANQGSEA. The V and J ends lost 6 bases and 0 bases respectively, with 15 bases between them. The CDR3 contains 15 residues. This chain's CDR3 is CSVGLGQSSNQPQHF. CDR3 in DNA: TGCAGCGTAGGTCTTGGACAGTCTAGCAATCAGCCCCAGCATTTT.